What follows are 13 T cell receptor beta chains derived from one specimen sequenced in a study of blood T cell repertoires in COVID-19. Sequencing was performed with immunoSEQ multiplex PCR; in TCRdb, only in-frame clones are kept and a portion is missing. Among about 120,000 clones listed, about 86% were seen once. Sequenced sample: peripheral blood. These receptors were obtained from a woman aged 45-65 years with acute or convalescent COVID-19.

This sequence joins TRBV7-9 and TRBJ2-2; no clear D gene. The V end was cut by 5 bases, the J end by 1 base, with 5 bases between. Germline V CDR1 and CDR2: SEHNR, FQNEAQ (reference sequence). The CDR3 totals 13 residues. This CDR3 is CASSPGNTGELFF. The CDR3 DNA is TGTGCCAGCAGCCCAGGGAACACCGGGGAGCTGTTTTTT.

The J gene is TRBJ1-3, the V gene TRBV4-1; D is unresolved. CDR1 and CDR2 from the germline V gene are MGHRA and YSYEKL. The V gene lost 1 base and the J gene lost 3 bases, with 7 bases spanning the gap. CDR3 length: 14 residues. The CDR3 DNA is TGCGCCAGCAGCCAAGGAGGGTTTGGAAACACCATATATTTT. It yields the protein CASSQGGFGNTIYF.

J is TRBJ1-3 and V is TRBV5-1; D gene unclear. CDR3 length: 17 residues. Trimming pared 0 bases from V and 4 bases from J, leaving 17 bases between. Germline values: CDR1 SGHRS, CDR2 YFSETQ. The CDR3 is CASSLAVLSSSGNTIYF. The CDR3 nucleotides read TGCGCCAGCAGCTTGGCCGTACTTTCTTCTTCGGGAAACACCATATATTTT. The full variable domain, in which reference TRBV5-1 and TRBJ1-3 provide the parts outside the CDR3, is KAGVTQTPRYLIKTRGQQVTLSCSPISGHRSVSWYQQTPGQGLQFLFEYFSETQRNKGNFPGRFSGRQFSNSRSEMNVSTLELGDSALYLCASSLAVLSSSGNTIYFGEGSWLTVV.

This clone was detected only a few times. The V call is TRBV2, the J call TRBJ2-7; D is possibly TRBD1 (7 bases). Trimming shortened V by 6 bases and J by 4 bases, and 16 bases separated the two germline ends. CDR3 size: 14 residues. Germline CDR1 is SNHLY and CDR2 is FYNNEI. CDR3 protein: CASSGMSGGYEQYF. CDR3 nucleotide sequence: TGTGCCAGCAGCGGAATGTCAGGGGGGTACGAGCAGTACTTC.

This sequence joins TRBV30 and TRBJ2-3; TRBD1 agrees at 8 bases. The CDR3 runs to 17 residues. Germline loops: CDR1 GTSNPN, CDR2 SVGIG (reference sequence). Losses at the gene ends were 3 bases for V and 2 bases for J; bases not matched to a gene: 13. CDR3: CAWRFSYRGSDTDTQYF. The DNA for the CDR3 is TGTGCCTGGAGGTTTTCATACAGGGGGAGCGACACAGATACGCAGTATTTT.

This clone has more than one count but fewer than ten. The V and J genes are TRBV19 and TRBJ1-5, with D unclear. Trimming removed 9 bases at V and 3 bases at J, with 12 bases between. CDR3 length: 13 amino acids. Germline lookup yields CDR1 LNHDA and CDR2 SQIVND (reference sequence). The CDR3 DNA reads TGTGCCAGCAGTCCCAGGAACAATCAGCCCCAGCATTTT. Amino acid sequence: CASSPRNNQPQHF.

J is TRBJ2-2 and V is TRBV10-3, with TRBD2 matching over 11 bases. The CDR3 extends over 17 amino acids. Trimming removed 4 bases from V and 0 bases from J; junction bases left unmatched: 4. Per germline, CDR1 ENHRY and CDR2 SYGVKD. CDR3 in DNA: TGTGCCATCAGTGCTCCTAGCGGGGGGCCGAACACCGGGGAGCTGTTTTTT. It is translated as CAISAPSGGPNTGELFF.

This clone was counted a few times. Here the CDR3 reads CSAVAGLEQYF. The CDR3, as DNA: TGCAGCGCCGTAGCGGGGCTCGAGCAGTACTTC. This chain uses TRBV29-1 with TRBJ2-7, with 8 positions matching TRBD2. The CDR3 length is 11 residues. V lost 7 bases, J lost 6 bases, and 5 bases stayed unmatched. Germline lookup yields CDR1 SQVTM and CDR2 ANQGSEA.

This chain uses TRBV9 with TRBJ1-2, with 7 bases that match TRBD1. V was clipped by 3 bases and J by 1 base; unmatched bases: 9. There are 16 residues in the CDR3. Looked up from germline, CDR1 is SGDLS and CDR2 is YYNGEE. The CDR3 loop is CASSASGTDNNYGYTF. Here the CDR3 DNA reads TGTGCCAGCAGCGCCTCCGGGACAGACAATAACTATGGCTACACCTTC.

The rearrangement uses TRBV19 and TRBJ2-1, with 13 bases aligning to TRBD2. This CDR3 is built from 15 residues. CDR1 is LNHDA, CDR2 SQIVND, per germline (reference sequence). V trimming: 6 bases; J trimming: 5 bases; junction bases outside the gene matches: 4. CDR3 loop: CASRLAGGRDNEQFF. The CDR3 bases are TGTGCCAGTAGACTAGCGGGAGGGAGAGACAATGAGCAGTTCTTC.

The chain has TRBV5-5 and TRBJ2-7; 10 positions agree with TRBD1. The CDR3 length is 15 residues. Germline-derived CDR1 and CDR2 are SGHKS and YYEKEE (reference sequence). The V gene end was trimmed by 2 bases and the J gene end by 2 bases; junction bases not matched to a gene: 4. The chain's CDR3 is CASSFRDRGPYEQYF. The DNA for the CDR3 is TGTGCCAGCAGCTTCCGGGACAGGGGCCCCTACGAGCAGTACTTC.

The CDR3 sequence: CASSLAAGGYYEQYF. The CDR3 DNA reads TGCGCCAGCAGCTTGGCAGCCGGGGGGTACTACGAGCAGTACTTC. The V and J genes are TRBV5-1 and TRBJ2-7, with 7 nucleotides matching TRBD2. The V segment lost 0 bases and the J segment 3 bases; nucleotides outside the gene matches: 6. This CDR3 has 15 amino acids. Per the germline V gene, CDR1 is SGHRS and CDR2 is YFSETQ.

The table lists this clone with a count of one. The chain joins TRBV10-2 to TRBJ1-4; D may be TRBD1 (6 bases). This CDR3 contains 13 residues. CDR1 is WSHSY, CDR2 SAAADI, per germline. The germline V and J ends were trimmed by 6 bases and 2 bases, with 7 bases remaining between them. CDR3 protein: CASRGQTNEKLFF. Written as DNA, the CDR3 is TGCGCCAGCAGAGGACAGACTAATGAAAAACTGTTTTTT.